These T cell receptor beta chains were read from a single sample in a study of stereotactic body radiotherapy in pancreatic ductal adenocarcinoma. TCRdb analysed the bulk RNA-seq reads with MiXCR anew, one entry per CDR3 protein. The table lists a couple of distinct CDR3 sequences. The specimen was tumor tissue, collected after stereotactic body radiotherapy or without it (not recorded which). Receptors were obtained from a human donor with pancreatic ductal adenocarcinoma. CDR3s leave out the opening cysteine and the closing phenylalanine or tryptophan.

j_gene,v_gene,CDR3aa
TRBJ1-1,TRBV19,ASSDDWDSKAF